These 16 T cell receptor beta chains were all obtained from the same sample, sequenced in a study of CD8+ T cells in alopecia areata. In each case, RNA was isolated and then reverse transcribed into cDNA as the sequencing template. Profiled with immunoSEQ multiplex PCR; TCRdb holds only in-frame clones, not every one. This sample yields some 120,000 clones, of which about 57% are seen a single time; less than 5.5% belongs to the top ten. The sample in question was CD4+ T cells sorted from blood, obtained at week 0. These receptors came from a human donor with alopecia areata.

The V gene is TRBV7-6, the J gene TRBJ2-5; D call uncertain. This CDR3 is built from 15 residues. Trimming left V 2 bases short and J 4 bases short, with 14 bases between. CDR1 SGHVS and CDR2 FNYEAQ come from the germline V gene. CDR3 amino acids: CASSLTAGPGETQYF. The CDR3 region has the DNA TGTGCCAGCAGCTTAACTGCAGGCCCTGGAGAGACCCAGTACTTC.

In the case of this clone: Other DNA sequences from this sample encode an identical CDR3 as well. This chain links TRBV5-1 with TRBJ1-1; no clear D. This CDR3 region has 14 residues. In germline, CDR1 is SGHRS, CDR2 YFSETQ. V was clipped by 0 bases and J by 1 base, with 7 bases between them. CDR3 sequence: CASSLGLENTEAFF. The DNA of the CDR3 is TGCGCCAGCAGCTTGGGGCTAGAGAACACTGAAGCTTTCTTT.

The chain recombines TRBV5-1 with TRBJ2-1; 13 bases align to TRBD2. The junction had 3 bases not matched to a gene; V was cut back by 1 base and J by 2 bases. Per germline, CDR1 SGHRS and CDR2 YFSETQ. The CDR3 totals 17 residues. In nucleotides, the CDR3 is TGCGCCAGCAGCTTGAGGGGACTAGCGGGGACCTACAATGAGCAGTTCTTC. Residues: CASSLRGLAGTYNEQFF.

The chain combines TRBV5-4 with TRBJ2-5; D gene unclear. Trimming stripped 1 base from V and 5 bases from J, with 15 bases between. Germline CDR1 reads SGHNT; CDR2 reads YYREEE (reference sequence). This CDR3 contains 15 residues. CDR3 bases: TGTGCCAGCAGCTTGAATCCGGGTTCGGTCGAGACCCAGTACTTC. The encoded protein is CASSLNPGSVETQYF.

This clone was detected only a few times. The chain carries TRBV7-9 and TRBJ1-1; D is possibly TRBD1 (5 bases). CDR1 is SEHNR and CDR2 is FQNEAQ in the germline V gene (reference sequence). Trimming removed 3 bases at V and 4 bases at J, with 24 bases between. The CDR3 is made up of 18 amino acids. This CDR3 reads CASSFIAGTWGRGTEAFF. The DNA of the CDR3 is TGTGCCAGCAGCTTTATCGCCGGGACGTGGGGTCGAGGCACTGAAGCTTTCTTT.

The rearrangement joins TRBV4-1 to TRBJ1-6; D may be TRBD1 (6 bases). This CDR3 has 15 residues. Germline V gene data show CDR1 as MGHRA and CDR2 as YSYEKL. V lost 4 bases and J 7 bases, leaving 14 bases between the germline ends. CDR3: CASSLRGIRNSPLHF. CDR3 DNA sequence: TGCGCCAGCAGCCTCAGGGGAATCAGGAATTCACCCCTCCACTTT.

The chain combines TRBV7-9 with TRBJ1-4, with D possibly TRBD1 on 5 matching bases. V was clipped by 0 bases and J by 7 bases, with 9 bases between them. CDR3 length equals 14 residues. Germline loops: CDR1 SEHNR, CDR2 FQNEAQ (reference sequence). Written as DNA, the CDR3 is TGTGCCAGCAGCTTAGCGGGGACCGTTGAAAAACTGTTTTTT. It yields the protein CASSLAGTVEKLFF.

The gene calls are TRBV2 and TRBJ2-3; no reliable D call. Trimming removed 3 bases at V and 7 bases at J, with 8 bases between. This CDR3 has 12 amino acids. In germline, CDR1 is SNHLY, CDR2 FYNNEI. CDR3 loop: CASSDSRHTQYF. In nucleotides, the CDR3 is TGTGCCAGCAGTGATTCCAGACATACGCAGTATTTT.

V gene TRBV4-3 combines with J gene TRBJ1-4; weak D call: TRBD1 (6 bases). Trimming took off 5 bases at V and 6 bases at J, with 10 bases between the two ends. Germline values: CDR1 LGHNA, CDR2 YSLEER. This CDR3 has 13 residues. CDR3 sequence: CASSNRVDEKLFF. The CDR3 bases are TGCGCCAGCAGCAACAGGGTAGATGAAAAACTGTTTTTT.

The rearrangement links TRBV2 to TRBJ1-4; 7 bases are shared with TRBD1. This CDR3 is built from 16 residues. Looked up from germline, CDR1 is SNHLY and CDR2 is FYNNEI. The V segment lost 0 bases and the J segment 7 bases; nucleotides outside the gene matches: 8. As DNA, the CDR3 is TGTGCCAGCAGTGAAGCCGGTGGGACAGCTAGTGAAAAACTGTTTTTT. Translation: CASSEAGGTASEKLFF.

V and J are TRBV5-1 and TRBJ2-7; 11 bases are shared with TRBD2. The V gene's germline CDR1 is SGHRS and CDR2 YFSETQ. Losses at the gene ends were 2 bases for V and 3 bases for J; bases not matched to a gene: 7. This CDR3 contains 16 residues. The CDR3, as DNA: TGCGCCAGCAGCTTAACCGCCGGGACTAGCGGCTACGAGCAGTACTTC. Amino acid sequence: CASSLTAGTSGYEQYF.

The chain carries TRBV7-2 and TRBJ2-4; no clear D. The CDR3 has 17 amino acids. Germline CDR1 is SGHTA and CDR2 is FQGNSA. Trimming took off 4 bases at V and 0 bases at J, with 16 bases between the two ends. Here the CDR3 DNA reads TGTGCCAGCAGCTCCCACTGGGGAAACGGAGCCAAAAACATTCAGTACTTC. It is translated as CASSSHWGNGAKNIQYF.

The V call is TRBV6-1, the J call TRBJ2-5; no firm D call. V lost 1 base and J lost 2, with 11 bases in between. Germline V CDR1 and CDR2: MNHNS, SASEGT. The CDR3 consists of 15 residues. The CDR3 DNA is TGTGCCAGCAGTGAAGTCCAGTCCCAACAAGAGACCCAGTACTTC. Translating gives CASSEVQSQQETQYF.

The rearrangement joins TRBV29-1 to TRBJ2-1, with 9 bases identical to TRBD1. This CDR3 has 13 amino acids. The germline V gene has CDR1 SQVTM and CDR2 ANQGSEA. The V segment lost 6 bases and the J segment 7 bases; nucleotides outside the gene matches: 7. CDR3 loop: CSVGQGISNEQFF. For the CDR3, the DNA is TGCAGCGTCGGACAGGGGATAAGTAATGAGCAGTTCTTC.

This chain uses TRBV2 with TRBJ2-7, with D perhaps TRBD1 or TRBD2 (5 bases each). The V gene lost 6 bases and the J gene lost 2 bases, with 17 bases spanning the gap. Germline CDR1 reads SNHLY; CDR2 reads FYNNEI. The CDR3 has 15 residues. This CDR3 reads CASSRDRGGTYEQYF. The DNA for the CDR3 is TGTGCCAGCAGCCGGGACCGGGGTGGAACCTACGAGCAGTACTTC.

The chain links TRBV2 to TRBJ2-1, with a possible D match to TRBD2 (6 bases). V was clipped by 9 bases and J by 6 bases, with 15 bases between them. The germline CDR1 and CDR2 sequences are SNHLY and FYNNEI. This CDR3 region has 13 residues. The DNA for the CDR3 is TGTGCCAGTCGATTAGGGCGGGGCAATGAGCAGTTCTTC. This encodes CASRLGRGNEQFF.